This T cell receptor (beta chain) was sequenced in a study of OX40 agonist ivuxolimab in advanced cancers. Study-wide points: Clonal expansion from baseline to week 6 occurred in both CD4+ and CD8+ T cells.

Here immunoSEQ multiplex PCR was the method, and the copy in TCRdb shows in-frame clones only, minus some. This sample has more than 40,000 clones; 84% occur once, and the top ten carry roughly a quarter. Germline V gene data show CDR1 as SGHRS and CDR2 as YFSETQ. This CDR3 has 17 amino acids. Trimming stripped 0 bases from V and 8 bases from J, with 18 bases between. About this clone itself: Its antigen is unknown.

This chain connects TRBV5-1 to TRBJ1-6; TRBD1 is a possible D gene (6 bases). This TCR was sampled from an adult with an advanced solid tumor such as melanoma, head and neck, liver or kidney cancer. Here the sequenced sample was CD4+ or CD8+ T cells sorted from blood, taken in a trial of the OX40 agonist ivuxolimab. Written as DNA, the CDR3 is TGCGCCAGCAGCTTGGCCCAACAGGGAGTTTTAGATTCACCCCTCCACTTT. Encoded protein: CASSLAQQGVLDSPLHF.